These T cell receptor beta chains were read from a single sample in a study of blood T cells in healthy people across ages. TCRdb independently ran MiXCR on the 5' RACE reads; one entry per CDR3 protein. The table lists roughly 800,000 distinct CDR3 sequences, 58% of them singletons. The sequenced sample was blood. These receptors originate from a man aged 25-45 years in good health. Both conserved end residues are part of each CDR3. The D gene is left open where the match is weak. The size entry is marked missing in some rows and otherwise reads once, few, many or a size class.

CDR3nt: TGTGCCAGCAGTCCCAGCCCTGTGTCACCCCTCCACTTT
CDR3aa: CASSPSPVSPLHF
d_gene: .
len: 13
abundance: .
v_gene: TRBV3-1
j_gene: TRBJ1-6

CDR3nt: TGTGCCAGCAGCACTGAAGGATCCCTTTACGAGCAGTACTTC
CDR3aa: CASSTEGSLYEQYF
d_gene: .
len: 14
abundance: .
v_gene: TRBV7-2
j_gene: TRBJ2-7

CDR3nt: TGCGCCAGCAGCCAAGATGCGGGTGGGGATTCACCCCTCCACTTT
CDR3aa: CASSQDAGGDSPLHF
d_gene: .
len: 15
abundance: .
v_gene: TRBV4-3
j_gene: TRBJ1-6

CDR3nt: TGTGCCAGCATTTTAGCGGGAACGGGACATGAGCAGTTCTTC
CDR3aa: CASILAGTGHEQFF
d_gene: TRBD2
len: 14
abundance: few
v_gene: TRBV6-1
j_gene: TRBJ2-1

CDR3nt: TGCAGCTCACTCCTTTGGGCAGGCGACTCCTACAATGAGCAGTTCTTC
CDR3aa: CSSLLWAGDSYNEQFF
d_gene: .
len: 16
abundance: once
v_gene: TRBV29-1
j_gene: TRBJ2-1

CDR3nt: TGCAGCGTGGGGAAACCTTCCGGGGATGGCTACACCTTC
CDR3aa: CSVGKPSGDGYTF
d_gene: .
len: 13
abundance: .
v_gene: TRBV29-1
j_gene: TRBJ1-2

CDR3nt: TGCGCCAGCAGCCTGGGAGTAGGGCATAGCAATCAGCCCCAGCATTTT
CDR3aa: CASSLGVGHSNQPQHF
d_gene: .
len: 16
abundance: .
v_gene: TRBV5-1
j_gene: TRBJ1-5

CDR3nt: TGTGCCAGCACCCGGGACAGCGAGCAGTACTTC
CDR3aa: CASTRDSEQYF
d_gene: TRBD1
len: 11
abundance: .
v_gene: TRBV2
j_gene: TRBJ2-7

CDR3nt: TGTGCCAGCAGCCCCTCGAGCGGGAACGAGCAGTACTTC
CDR3aa: CASSPSSGNEQYF
d_gene: TRBD2
len: 13
abundance: .
v_gene: TRBV7-2
j_gene: TRBJ2-7

CDR3nt: TGCAGTGCCACATCACCGGGCCTCCCTGAAGCTTTCTTT
CDR3aa: CSATSPGLPEAFF
d_gene: .
len: 13
abundance: few
v_gene: TRBV20-1
j_gene: TRBJ1-1

CDR3nt: TGCAGTGCTCAATATAACTCTGGGGCCAACGTCCTGACTTTC
CDR3aa: CSAQYNSGANVLTF
d_gene: .
len: 14
abundance: .
v_gene: TRBV20-1
j_gene: TRBJ2-6

CDR3nt: TGTGCCAGCAGTGAAATCAGGACCTACGAGCAGTACTTC
CDR3aa: CASSEIRTYEQYF
d_gene: .
len: 13
abundance: few
v_gene: TRBV6-1
j_gene: TRBJ2-7

CDR3nt: TGTGCCAGCAGAATGATAGCGGGAGGAAGCACAGATACGCAGTATTTT
CDR3aa: CASRMIAGGSTDTQYF
d_gene: TRBD2
len: 16
abundance: .
v_gene: TRBV12-3/TRBV12-4
j_gene: TRBJ2-3

CDR3nt: TGTGCCAGCAACACGAAAGGGGACAGAAGACCCTCATCGAGAGGCTACACCTTC
CDR3aa: CASNTKGDRRPSSRGYTF
d_gene: TRBD1
len: 18
abundance: .
v_gene: TRBV7-9
j_gene: TRBJ1-2

CDR3nt: TGTGCCAGTAGTACCGCGGACAGGGCCGGCGGCTACACCTTC
CDR3aa: CASSTADRAGGYTF
d_gene: TRBD1
len: 14
abundance: once
v_gene: TRBV19
j_gene: TRBJ1-2

CDR3nt: TGCGCCAGCAGCCAGGACAGGACATCCCCTGGCGGGGAGCTGTTTTTT
CDR3aa: CASSQDRTSPGGELFF
d_gene: TRBD1
len: 16
abundance: .
v_gene: TRBV5-1
j_gene: TRBJ2-2

CDR3nt: TGTGCCAGCACCAACGACAGGGGACCCTACAATGAGCAGTTCTTC
CDR3aa: CASTNDRGPYNEQFF
d_gene: TRBD1
len: 15
abundance: once
v_gene: TRBV5-6
j_gene: TRBJ2-1

CDR3nt: TGTGCCAGCAGCTTTGGGGGAAACAAGGGGGCTGATGAAAAACTGTTTTTT
CDR3aa: CASSFGGNKGADEKLFF
d_gene: TRBD1
len: 17
abundance: .
v_gene: TRBV7-2
j_gene: TRBJ1-4

CDR3nt: TGTGCCAGCACCTCAGACAGAGCCTATAATTCACCCCTCCACTTT
CDR3aa: CASTSDRAYNSPLHF
d_gene: .
len: 15
abundance: few
v_gene: TRBV4-2
j_gene: TRBJ1-6

CDR3nt: TGCAGCGTCCGAGAAACTGGGGCCAACGTCCTGACTTTC
CDR3aa: CSVRETGANVLTF
d_gene: .
len: 13
abundance: .
v_gene: TRBV29-1
j_gene: TRBJ2-6

CDR3nt: TGCGCCAGCAGCTTACTAGCGGGAGAGAATGAGCAGTTCTTC
CDR3aa: CASSLLAGENEQFF
d_gene: TRBD2
len: 14
abundance: few
v_gene: TRBV5-1
j_gene: TRBJ2-1

CDR3nt: TGTGCCAGCAGCCCAGGACTAGCGGGAATTCAGGGGCAGTTCTTC
CDR3aa: CASSPGLAGIQGQFF
d_gene: TRBD2
len: 15
abundance: few
v_gene: TRBV11-2
j_gene: TRBJ2-1

CDR3nt: TGTGCCAGCAGGACAGGGGATTTCTCCTACGAGCAGTACTTC
CDR3aa: CASRTGDFSYEQYF
d_gene: TRBD1
len: 14
abundance: .
v_gene: TRBV6-2/TRBV6-3
j_gene: TRBJ2-7

CDR3nt: TGTGCCAGCGCTCAGCATACGAACACCGGGGAGCTGTTTTTT
CDR3aa: CASAQHTNTGELFF
d_gene: .
len: 14
abundance: .
v_gene: TRBV6-2/TRBV6-3
j_gene: TRBJ2-2

CDR3nt: TGTGCCAGTTCCTTTGGGCTGACACCGTTGGATGAGCAGTTCTTC
CDR3aa: CASSFGLTPLDEQFF
d_gene: .
len: 15
abundance: once
v_gene: TRBV25-1
j_gene: TRBJ2-1

CDR3nt: TGTGCCAGCGCCTATAGCGGGAGCACAGATGCGCAGTATTTT
CDR3aa: CASAYSGSTDAQYF
d_gene: TRBD2
len: 14
abundance: .
v_gene: TRBV12-3/TRBV12-4
j_gene: TRBJ2-3

CDR3nt: TGTGCCAGCAGGGAAGAAAAGGGGGGAACTGGGGGCTACACCTTC
CDR3aa: CASREEKGGTGGYTF
d_gene: .
len: 15
abundance: .
v_gene: TRBV6-1
j_gene: TRBJ1-2

CDR3nt: TGTGCCAGCAGTACCTCAGCGGAGCTAGCCAAGAACATTCAGTACTTC
CDR3aa: CASSTSAELAKNIQYF
d_gene: .
len: 16
abundance: .
v_gene: TRBV28
j_gene: TRBJ2-4

CDR3nt: TGTGCTAGTGGTTTGGGCCGGGAGCGGTGGTACTTC
CDR3aa: CASGLGRERWYF
d_gene: .
len: 12
abundance: few
v_gene: TRBV12-5
j_gene: TRBJ2-4

CDR3nt: TGTGCCAGCAGTGAATACAGGGGCATTAATTCACCCCTCCACTTT
CDR3aa: CASSEYRGINSPLHF
d_gene: TRBD1
len: 15
abundance: .
v_gene: TRBV27
j_gene: TRBJ1-6

CDR3nt: TGTGCCATCAGCGGAGAGTACTACCCAGGGTCTCCTGGCTCTGGGGCCAACGTCCTGACTTTC
CDR3aa: CAISGEYYPGSPGSGANVLTF
d_gene: .
len: 21
abundance: .
v_gene: TRBV10-3
j_gene: TRBJ2-6

CDR3nt: TGTGCCAGCAACCCAGAGAGCGGGAGTCATGAGCAGTTCTTC
CDR3aa: CASNPESGSHEQFF
d_gene: TRBD2
len: 14
abundance: few
v_gene: TRBV7-9
j_gene: TRBJ2-1